These 18 T cell receptor beta chains were all obtained from the same sample, sequenced in a study of graft-versus-host responses after intestinal transplantation. Assay: immunoSEQ multiplex PCR; the TCRdb copy retains only in-frame clones and omits some. Among tens of thousands of clones listed, about nine tenths were seen once. The material was bone marrow, obtained around 720 days after intestinal transplantation. These receptors originate from a human patient who received an intestinal transplant, so some T cells may come from the graft donor.

V and J are TRBV11-2 and TRBJ1-1; perhaps TRBD1 as D (6 bases). Germline V gene sequence: CDR1 SGHAT, CDR2 FQNNGV. With 5 bases removed from V and 4 bases from J, the gap between germline ends came to 17 bases. CDR3 size: 15 residues. The CDR3 bases are TGTGCCAGCAGCCCTTTCAGGGGATTGATCACTGAAGCTTTCTTT. Residues: CASSPFRGLITEAFF. The complete variable domain, with remaining parts taken from reference TRBV11-2 and TRBJ1-1, reads EAGVAQSPRYKIIEKRQSVAFWCNPISGHATLYWYQQILGQGPKLLIQFQNNGVVDDSQLPKDRFSAERLKGVDSTLKIQPAKLEDSAVYLCASSPFRGLITEAFFGQGTRLTVV.

This clone was observed a single time. This rearrangement joins TRBV10-3 to TRBJ2-1; no firm D call. CDR1 is ENHRY, CDR2 SYGVKD, per germline. Trimming removed 9 bases from V and 12 bases from J, with 12 bases in between. The CDR3 is 10 amino acids. The CDR3 DNA reads as TGTGCCATGGGCGAACCCCGGCAGTTCTTC. Translated: CAMGEPRQFF.

The chain links TRBV5-1 to TRBJ1-3, with no clear D. Trimming pared 4 bases from V and 5 bases from J, leaving 13 bases between. CDR1 SGHRS and CDR2 YFSETQ come from the germline V gene. The CDR3 runs to 14 residues. The CDR3 here is CASSPKVARNTIYF. The CDR3 DNA is TGCGCCAGCAGCCCCAAGGTCGCCAGAAACACCATATATTTT.

The chain carries TRBV9 and TRBJ2-3; TRBD1 is a possible D gene (5 bases). CDR1 and CDR2 (germline): SGDLS, YYNGEE. V lost 0 bases to trimming and J lost 1 base, with 6 bases between them. The CDR3 contains 14 residues. The CDR3 nucleotides read TGTGCCAGCAGCGTAGCCAGGGGCACAGATACGCAGTATTTT. This codes for CASSVARGTDTQYF.

This chain uses TRBV9 with TRBJ2-5, with D possibly being TRBD2 (6 bases). V lost 2 bases, J lost 2 bases, and 10 bases lay in between. Per germline, CDR1 SGDLS and CDR2 YYNGEE. CDR3 size: 14 residues. Here the CDR3 DNA reads TGTGCCAGCAGCGTGGGCGGGGCACAAGAGACCCAGTACTTC. Its translation is CASSVGGAQETQYF.

The chain recombines TRBV10-3 with TRBJ2-7; D possibly matches TRBD1 or TRBD2 (5 bases each). The V end lost 6 bases, the J end lost 3 bases, and 15 bases lay between the germline ends. There are 14 residues in the CDR3. Germline V lookup: CDR1 ENHRY, CDR2 SYGVKD. CDR3 DNA sequence: TGTGCCATCAGACTCGAACTGGGGGACTACGAGCAGTACTTC. It specifies CAIRLELGDYEQYF.

The rearrangement uses TRBV7-9 and TRBJ2-1, with D possibly being TRBD1 (6 bases). Germline-derived CDR1 and CDR2 are SEHNR and FQNEAQ (reference sequence). The CDR3 sequence is 13 residues long. Trimming left V 5 bases short and J 6 bases short, with 11 bases between. This chain's CDR3 is CASSLMTGNEQFF. The CDR3 coding sequence is TGTGCCAGCAGCCTAATGACAGGCAATGAGCAGTTCTTC.

The CDR3 loop reads CASSTWTGRREKLFF. As DNA, the CDR3 is TGTGCCAGCAGTACATGGACAGGGAGGCGGGAAAAACTGTTTTTT. The chain uses TRBV27 and TRBJ1-4; 8 bases match TRBD1. This CDR3 is 15 amino acids long. V shed 5 bases, J shed 8 bases, and the junction held 10 bases outside the gene matches. The germline V gene has CDR1 MNHEY and CDR2 SMNVEV (reference sequence).

The chain is built from TRBV2 and TRBJ1-2; D might be TRBD1 (6 bases). The germline V gene encodes CDR1 SNHLY and CDR2 FYNNEI. V lost 1 base and J lost 5, with 8 bases in between. The CDR3 spans 13 residues. CDR3 sequence (DNA): TGTGCCAGCAGTGAAGAGGGGGATTATGGCTACACCTTC. Protein: CASSEEGDYGYTF.

The DNA of the CDR3 is TGTGCCAGCAGTTACTCGGAGTCCTACGAGCAGTACTTC. This encodes CASSYSESYEQYF. The rearrangement links TRBV6-5 to TRBJ2-7; the D is unclear. V was cut by 0 bases and J by 1 base, with 4 bases left in between. The CDR3 loop spans 13 amino acids. Germline CDR1 MNHEY, CDR2 SVGAGI.

In its sample, this clone was seen once. J is TRBJ1-3 and V is TRBV9; 7 bases align to TRBD1. Germline CDR1 and CDR2: SGDLS and YYNGEE. The CDR3 is 16 residues long. Trimming cost V 3 bases and J 3 bases; bases outside gene matches: 9. The CDR3 DNA reads as TGTGCCAGCAGCGACGGGACAGATCGACTTGGAAACACCATATATTTT. This codes for CASSDGTDRLGNTIYF.

V and J are TRBV15 and TRBJ1-3; the D gene is possibly TRBD1 (6 bases). Trimming took 3 bases from V and 8 from J, leaving 17 bases between them. Germline V gives CDR1 LNHNV, CDR2 YYDKDF (reference sequence). This CDR3 has 15 amino acids. The CDR3 bases are TGTGCCACCAGCAGGGTTGTCGGGCAGGGGTACACCATATATTTT. This codes for CATSRVVGQGYTIYF.

The chain combines TRBV28 with TRBJ2-5, with TRBD2 matching 8 bases. The CDR3 extends over 14 amino acids. V gave up 4 bases and J gave up 14 bases; unmatched junction bases: 15. Germline loops: CDR1 MDHEN, CDR2 SYDVKM. The DNA of the CDR3 is TGTGCCAGCAGTTCCATTAGCGGGGCGCTGAGGCGTTACTTC. Its protein product is CASSSISGALRRYF.

CDR3 in amino acids: CSVEAEQETQYF. The CDR3 nucleotides read TGCAGCGTTGAAGCGGAGCAAGAGACCCAGTACTTC. This chain uses TRBV29-1 with TRBJ2-5, with D unclear. V lost 1 base to trimming and J lost 2 bases, with 5 bases between them. This CDR3 comprises 12 residues. Germline V CDR1 and CDR2: SQVTM, ANQGSEA.

The chain joins TRBV29-1 to TRBJ1-2, with TRBD1 identical over 10 bases. The CDR3 has 14 amino acids. Germline V CDR1 and CDR2: SQVTM, ANQGSEA. V lost 6 bases, J lost 3 bases, and 7 bases stayed unmatched. The CDR3 DNA is TGCAGCGTGGACAGGGGGAAGATTGACTATGGCTACACCTTC. This translates into CSVDRGKIDYGYTF.

The rearrangement uses TRBV27 and TRBJ2-7; TRBD1 aligns across 9 bases. Germline V lookup: CDR1 MNHEY, CDR2 SMNVEV (reference sequence). With V trimmed by 8 bases and J by 6 bases, 11 bases remained unmatched. There are 14 residues in the CDR3. CDR3 in amino acids: CASSPGTGLSEQYF. DNA of the CDR3: TGTGCCAGCTCCCCTGGGACAGGGCTAAGCGAGCAGTACTTC.

The V call is TRBV29-1, the J call TRBJ2-5, with a possible D match to TRBD1 (6 bases). The CDR3 sequence is 14 residues long. V lost 4 bases and J lost 1, with 13 bases in between. Germline lookup yields CDR1 SQVTM and CDR2 ANQGSEA. CDR3 sequence (DNA): TGCAGCGTTGGGGGGCGTCAGTCCCAAGAGACCCAGTACTTC. It is translated as CSVGGRQSQETQYF.

The J gene is TRBJ1-2, the V gene TRBV10-2; 7 bases fit TRBD1. The CDR3 runs 12 residues. The V gene's germline CDR1 is WSHSY and CDR2 SAAADI. V trimming: 7 bases; J trimming: 8 bases; junction bases outside the gene matches: 7. The DNA for the CDR3 is TGCGCCAGCAAAGGGGGCGCCTGGGGCTACACCTTC. It yields the protein CASKGGAWGYTF.